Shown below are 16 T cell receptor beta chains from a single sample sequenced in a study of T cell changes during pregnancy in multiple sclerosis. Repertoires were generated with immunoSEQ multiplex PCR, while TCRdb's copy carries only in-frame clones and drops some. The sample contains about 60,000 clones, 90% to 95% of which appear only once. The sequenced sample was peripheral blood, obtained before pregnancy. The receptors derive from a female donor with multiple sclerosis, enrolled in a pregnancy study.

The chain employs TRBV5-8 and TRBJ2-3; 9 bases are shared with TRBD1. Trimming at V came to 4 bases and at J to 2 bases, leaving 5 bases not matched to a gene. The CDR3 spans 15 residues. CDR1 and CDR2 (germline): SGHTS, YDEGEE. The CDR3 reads CASSAGTGTTDTQYF. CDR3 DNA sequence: TGTGCCAGCAGCGCCGGGACAGGGACCACAGATACGCAGTATTTT.

CDR3 nucleotide sequence: TGTGCCAGTAGTACTCAGGGGAATCAGCCCCAGCATTTT. Translating it yields CASSTQGNQPQHF. V usage is TRBV19 and J usage is TRBJ1-5; tentatively, D is TRBD1 (6 bases). The length of the CDR3 is 13 residues. V was trimmed by 4 bases and J by 4 bases, leaving 8 bases between them. Looked up from germline, CDR1 is LNHDA and CDR2 is SQIVND (reference sequence).

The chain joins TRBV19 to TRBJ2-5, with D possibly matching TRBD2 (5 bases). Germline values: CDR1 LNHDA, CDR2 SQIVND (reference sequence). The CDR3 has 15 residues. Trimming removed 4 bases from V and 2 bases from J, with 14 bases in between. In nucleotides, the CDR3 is TGTGCCAGTAGTAAGAGGGTTGGGCCTCAAGAGACCCAGTACTTC. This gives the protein CASSKRVGPQETQYF.

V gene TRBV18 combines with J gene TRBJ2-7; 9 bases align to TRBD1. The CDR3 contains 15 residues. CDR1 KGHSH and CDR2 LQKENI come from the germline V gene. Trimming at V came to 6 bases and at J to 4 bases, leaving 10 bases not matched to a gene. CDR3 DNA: TGTGCCAGCTCCTCAACAGGGGGCCCGATGTACGAGCAGTACTTC. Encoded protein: CASSSTGGPMYEQYF.

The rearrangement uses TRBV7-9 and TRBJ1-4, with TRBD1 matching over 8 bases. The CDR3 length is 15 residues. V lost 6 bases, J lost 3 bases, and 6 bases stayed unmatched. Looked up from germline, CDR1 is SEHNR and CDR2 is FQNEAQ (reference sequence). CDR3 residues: CASRSGQGPNEKLFF. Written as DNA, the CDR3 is TGTGCCAGCAGATCTGGACAGGGCCCTAATGAAAAACTGTTTTTT.

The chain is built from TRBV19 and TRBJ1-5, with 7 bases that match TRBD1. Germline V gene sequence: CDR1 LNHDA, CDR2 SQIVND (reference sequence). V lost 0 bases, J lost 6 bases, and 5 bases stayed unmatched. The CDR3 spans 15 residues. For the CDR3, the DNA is TGTGCCAGTAGTATAGACGGGACAGAAGGTCAGCCCCAGCATTTT. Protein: CASSIDGTEGQPQHF.

CDR3 DNA: TGTGCCAGCTCCCCCCCGACTCAAGAGACCCAGTACTTC. It is translated as CASSPPTQETQYF. This sequence joins TRBV18 and TRBJ2-5; D ambiguous. Germline V gives CDR1 KGHSH, CDR2 LQKENI. V shed 6 bases and J shed 2 bases, with 10 bases lying between them. The length of the CDR3 is 13 residues.

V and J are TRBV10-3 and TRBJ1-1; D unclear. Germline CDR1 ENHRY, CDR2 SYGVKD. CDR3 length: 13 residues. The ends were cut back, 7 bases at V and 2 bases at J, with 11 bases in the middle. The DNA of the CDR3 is TGTGCCATCACGCCAGGAACCAACACTGAAGCTTTCTTT. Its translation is CAITPGTNTEAFF.

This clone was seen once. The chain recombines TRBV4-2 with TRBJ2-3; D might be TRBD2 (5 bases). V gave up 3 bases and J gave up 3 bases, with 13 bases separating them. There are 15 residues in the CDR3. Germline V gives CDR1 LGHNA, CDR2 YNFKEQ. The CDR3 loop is CASSQDGVGTDTQYF. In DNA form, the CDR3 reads TGTGCCAGCAGCCAGGACGGGGTAGGAACAGATACGCAGTATTTT.

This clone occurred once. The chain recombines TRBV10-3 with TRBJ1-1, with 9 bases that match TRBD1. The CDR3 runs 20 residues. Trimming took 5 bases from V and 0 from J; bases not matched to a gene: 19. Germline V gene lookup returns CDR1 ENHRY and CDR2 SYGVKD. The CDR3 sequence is CAISSPPGQGPIVMNTEAFF. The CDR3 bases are TGTGCCATCAGTAGCCCCCCGGGACAGGGTCCTATCGTCATGAACACTGAAGCTTTCTTT.

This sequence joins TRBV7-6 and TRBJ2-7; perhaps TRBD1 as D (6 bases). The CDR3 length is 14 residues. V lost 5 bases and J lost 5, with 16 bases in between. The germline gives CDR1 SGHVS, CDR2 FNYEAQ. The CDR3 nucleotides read TGTGCCAGCAGCGCCTCCGGGACACTGGACGAGCAGTACTTC. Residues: CASSASGTLDEQYF.

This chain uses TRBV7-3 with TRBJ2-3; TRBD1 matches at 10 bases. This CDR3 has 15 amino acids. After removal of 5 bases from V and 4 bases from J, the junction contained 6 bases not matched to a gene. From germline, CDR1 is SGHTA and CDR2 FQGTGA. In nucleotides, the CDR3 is TGTGCCAGCAGCCGGGACAGGGGAATGTCAGATACGCAGTATTTT. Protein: CASSRDRGMSDTQYF.

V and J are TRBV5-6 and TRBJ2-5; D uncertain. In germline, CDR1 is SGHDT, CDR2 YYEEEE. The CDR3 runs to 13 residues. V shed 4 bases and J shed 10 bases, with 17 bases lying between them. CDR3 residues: CASSLQSVEDQYF. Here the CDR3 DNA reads TGTGCCAGCAGCCTCCAATCAGTTGAAGACCAGTACTTC.

The CDR3 bases are TGTGCCACCAGCAGAGATGGACTAGCGGGGGGCGAGCAGTACTTC. It encodes CATSRDGLAGGEQYF. The chain employs TRBV15 and TRBJ2-7, with TRBD2 matching 14 bases. The germline gives CDR1 LNHNV, CDR2 YYDKDF (reference sequence). The V segment lost 0 bases and the J segment 6 bases; nucleotides outside the gene matches: 1. The CDR3 covers 15 residues. The full variable domain, in which reference TRBV15 and TRBJ2-7 provide the parts outside the CDR3, is DAMVIQNPRYQVTQFGKPVTLSCSQTLNHNVMYWYQQKSSQAPKLLFHYYDKDFNNEADTPDNFQSRRPNTSFCFLDIRSPGLGDTAMYLCATSRDGLAGGEQYFGPGTRLTVT.

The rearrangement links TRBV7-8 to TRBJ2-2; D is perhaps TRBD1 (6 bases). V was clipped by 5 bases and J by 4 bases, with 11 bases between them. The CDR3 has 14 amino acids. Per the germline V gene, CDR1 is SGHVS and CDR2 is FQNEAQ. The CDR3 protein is CASSVGTTTGELFF. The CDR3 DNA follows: TGTGCCAGCAGCGTTGGGACAACCACCGGGGAGCTGTTTTTT.

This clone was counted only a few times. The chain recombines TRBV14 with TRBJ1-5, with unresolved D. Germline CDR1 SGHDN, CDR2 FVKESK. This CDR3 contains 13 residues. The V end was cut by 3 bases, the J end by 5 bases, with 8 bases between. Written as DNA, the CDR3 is TGTGCCAGCAGCCAGTCTATGTATCAGCCCCAGCATTTT. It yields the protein CASSQSMYQPQHF.